Listed here are 14 T cell receptor beta chains from one sample, sequenced in a study of CD4 T cells in relation to SARS-CoV-2 and coronaviruses. CD4+ T cells from unexposed donors were obtained before the COVID-19 pandemic (2011-2018). Isolation of CD4+ T cells took place after 10 days in culture. Their recognized antigens are unknown. The table came from immunoSEQ multiplex PCR; TCRdb's copy has only in-frame clones and leaves some out. The table records roughly 31,000 clones, more than 70% of them present only once. Sequencing was carried out using CD4+ T cells from PBMCs, cultured in vitro. These receptors originate from a human donor in good health.

V is TRBV23-1 and J is TRBJ1-5; D call uncertain. TRBV23-1 counts as an open reading frame of uncertain function. The CDR3 consists of 21 residues. Trimming removed 1 base at V and 0 bases at J, with 25 bases between. The CDR3 reads CASSQYCLGSEVKYSNQPQHF. CDR3 bases: TGCGCCAGCAGTCAATATTGTTTAGGGTCCGAGGTTAAGTATAGCAATCAGCCCCAGCATTTT.

The chain carries TRBV11-2 and TRBJ1-2; D gene unclear. Per germline, CDR1 SGHAT and CDR2 FQNNGV. The CDR3 loop spans 13 amino acids. V lost 3 bases to trimming and J lost 2 bases, with 7 bases between them. The CDR3 DNA reads TGTGCCAGCAGCTTCCAGGAGAACTATGGCTACACCTTC. Translated, it gives CASSFQENYGYTF. The variable domain in full, with the rest retrieved from reference TRBV11-2 and TRBJ1-2, is EAGVAQSPRYKIIEKRQSVAFWCNPISGHATLYWYQQILGQGPKLLIQFQNNGVVDDSQLPKDRFSAERLKGVDSTLKIQPAKLEDSAVYLCASSFQENYGYTFGSGTRLTVV.

The rearrangement uses TRBV2 and TRBJ1-1; no clear D. The CDR3 is 15 amino acids. CDR1 is SNHLY, CDR2 FYNNEI, per germline. V gave up 3 bases and J gave up 0 bases, with 11 bases separating them. CDR3 bases: TGTGCCAGCAGTGAGCGGGGTGATATGAACACTGAAGCTTTCTTT. Its translation is CASSERGDMNTEAFF.

This clone was seen only a few times. The CDR3: CASTEGNNSPLHF. CDR3 sequence (DNA): TGTGCCAGCACCGAGGGCAATAATTCACCCCTCCACTTT. The chain uses TRBV18 and TRBJ1-6, with D unclear. Germline loops: CDR1 KGHSH, CDR2 LQKENI. This CDR3 has 13 residues. V was pared by 8 bases and J by 5 bases, with 10 bases between.

This chain links TRBV5-1 with TRBJ2-3, with unresolved D. The germline V gene has CDR1 SGHRS and CDR2 YFSETQ. Trimming left V 4 bases short and J 1 base short, with 10 bases between. This CDR3 has 14 amino acids. Here the CDR3 reads CASSAEPGTDTQYF. The CDR3 region has the DNA TGCGCCAGCAGCGCCGAACCTGGCACAGATACGCAGTATTTT.

The chain recombines TRBV7-8 with TRBJ2-7, with TRBD2 identical over 9 bases. Germline assignment: CDR1 SGHVS and CDR2 FQNEAQ. The CDR3 is 15 amino acids. The V segment lost 5 bases and the J segment 6 bases; nucleotides outside the gene matches: 11. CDR3 coding DNA: TGTGCCAGCAGCCGAGGGCCGGGACTAGCCGTCGAGCAGTACTTC. Its translation: CASSRGPGLAVEQYF.

CDR3 loop: CASSPATSGTGEQFF. DNA of the CDR3: TGCGCCAGCAGCCCGGCGACTAGCGGGACTGGGGAGCAGTTCTTC. This chain joins TRBV5-1 and TRBJ2-1; TRBD2 agrees at 11 bases. Germline V gene sequence: CDR1 SGHRS, CDR2 YFSETQ. Trimming removed 4 bases from V and 10 bases from J; junction bases left unmatched: 10. There are 15 residues in the CDR3.

The rearrangement links TRBV20-1 to TRBJ2-1; possibly TRBD2 for D (5 bases). The germline V and J ends were trimmed by 3 bases and 5 bases, with 11 bases remaining between them. The CDR3 runs to 13 residues. Germline assignment: CDR1 DFQATT and CDR2 SNEGSKA (reference sequence). The CDR3 bases are TGCAGTGCTAGTAACAGCGGAAACAATGAGCAGTTCTTC. It specifies CSASNSGNNEQFF.

CDR3 region: CASSLAGGQAAEKLFF. CDR3 coding DNA: TGTGCCAGCAGCTTAGCGGGGGGACAGGCGGCCGAAAAACTGTTTTTT. This chain joins TRBV7-9 and TRBJ1-4; 8 bases line up with TRBD1. Germline values: CDR1 SEHNR, CDR2 FQNEAQ (reference sequence). V shed 0 bases, J shed 8 bases, and the junction held 8 bases outside the gene matches. This CDR3 spans 16 amino acids.

Here the CDR3 DNA reads TGTGCCAGCTCACCAAGCGGACACGAAGCTTTCTTT. Its protein product is CASSPSGHEAFF. The J gene is TRBJ1-1, the V gene TRBV18, with D possibly matching TRBD1 (5 bases). V was trimmed by 2 bases and J by 8 bases, leaving 9 bases between them. The germline CDR1 and CDR2 sequences are KGHSH and LQKENI. CDR3 length: 12 amino acids.

The chain joins TRBV10-3 to TRBJ2-7; 8 nucleotides match TRBD1. Germline V gives CDR1 ENHRY, CDR2 SYGVKD. J gave up 3 bases and V 6 bases, and 7 bases lay outside the gene matches. CDR3 size: 14 residues. The CDR3 nucleotides read TGTGCCATCAGCTTGACAGGGGCATACTACGAGCAGTACTTC. Its translation is CAISLTGAYYEQYF.

J is TRBJ2-7 and V is TRBV25-1; either TRBD1 or TRBD2 may fit D (5 bases each). The length of the CDR3 is 14 residues. The V gene lost 4 bases and the J gene lost 3 bases, with 13 bases spanning the gap. Germline-derived CDR1 and CDR2 are MGHDK and SYGVNS. The CDR3 loop reads CASSAAGTVYEQYF. For the CDR3, the DNA is TGTGCCAGCAGTGCTGCAGGGACGGTCTACGAGCAGTACTTC.

This clone is a singleton in its sample. The chain uses TRBV18 and TRBJ1-3, with 9 bases identical to TRBD1. V shed 6 bases and J 3 bases; nucleotides not matched to a gene: 12. Germline-derived CDR1 and CDR2 are KGHSH and LQKENI. The length of the CDR3 is 17 residues. The CDR3 region has the DNA TGTGCCAGCTCCGACACAACACCGGGACAGGGTGGAAACACCATATATTTT. Translation gives CASSDTTPGQGGNTIYF.

This chain uses TRBV30 with TRBJ2-1; the match to TRBD2 covers 13 bases. Germline CDR1 GTSNPN, CDR2 SVGIG (reference sequence). The CDR3 contains 15 residues. The ends lost 5 bases at V and 2 bases at J; junction bases unmatched: 3. The CDR3 DNA is TGTGCCTGGTCGGGACTAGCGGGAACCTACAATGAGCAGTTCTTC. Translating it yields CAWSGLAGTYNEQFF. Full variable domain (rest looked up from reference TRBV30 and TRBJ2-1): SQTIHQWPATLVQPVGSPLSLECTVEGTSNPNLYWYRQAAGRGLQLLFYSVGIGQISSEVPQNLSASRPQDRQFILSSKKLLLSDSGFYLCAWSGLAGTYNEQFFGPGTRLTVL.